These T cell receptor beta chains were read from a single sample in a study of human T cells and chemical hapten exposure. TCRdb re-called the RACE reads through MiXCR, storing one row per CDR3 protein. This table has 150,000 to 200,000 distinct CDR3 sequences, 20% to 25% appearing once. The sequenced sample was whole blood, obtained in connection with sensitization to the hapten diphenylcyclopropenone (DPC). The receptors come from a woman in her forties or fifties with alopecia areata. Some clones in this sample may be carry-over from other donors' samples. Each CDR3 is given with its conserved first and last residue. D genes are given only for firm matches. Clone size appears in some rows only: once, few, many, or a class for an expanded clone.

v_gene,d_gene,abundance,j_gene,CDR3aa,CDR3nt
TRBV12-3/TRBV12-4,-,-,TRBJ2-2,CASSPLGANTGELFF,TGTGCCAGCAGCCCCCTCGGGGCTAACACCGGGGAGCTGTTTTTT
TRBV14,-,many,TRBJ2-5,CASGAKWGETQYF,TGTGCCAGCGGCGCCAAGTGGGGAGAGACCCAGTACTTC
TRBV6-5,-,many,TRBJ2-3,CASSYDGKGGDTQYF,TGTGCCAGCAGTTACGATGGCAAGGGAGGAGATACGCAGTATTTT
TRBV29-1,-,-,TRBJ2-3,CSVATAGTDTQYF,TGCAGCGTTGCTACAGCCGGCACAGATACGCAGTATTTT
TRBV29-1,TRBD2,-,TRBJ2-7,CSVLTSGRYEQYF,TGCAGCGTCCTGACTAGCGGGAGATACGAGCAGTACTTC
TRBV29-1,-,-,TRBJ2-3,CSVGLSGVPDTQYF,TGCAGCGTCGGTCTCTCGGGAGTGCCAGATACGCAGTATTTT
TRBV10-3,TRBD1,-,TRBJ1-6,CAISGDRVHNSPLHF,TGTGCCATCAGTGGGGACAGGGTACATAATTCACCCCTCCACTTT
TRBV7-8,-,few,TRBJ1-1,CASSLGVDRTYTEAFF,TGTGCCAGCAGCTTAGGGGTTGACAGAACTTACACTGAAGCTTTCTTT
TRBV28,-,few,TRBJ1-6,CASIPPIQGRQELALHF,TGTGCCAGCATCCCTCCTATCCAGGGACGACAAGAGCTGGCCCTCCACTTT
TRBV7-8,TRBD1,few,TRBJ1-2,CASRQSTGDLYGYTF,TGTGCCAGCAGACAGAGCACAGGGGATCTTTATGGCTACACCTTC
TRBV6-5,-,few,TRBJ2-7,CASSQKRGPGEQYF,TGTGCCAGCAGCCAAAAGAGGGGCCCGGGCGAGCAGTACTTC
TRBV9,-,-,TRBJ2-6,CASSVGVNSGANVLTF,TGTGCCAGCAGCGTGGGCGTAAACTCTGGGGCCAACGTCCTGACTTTC
TRBV9,TRBD2,-,TRBJ2-1,CASSVGASGRDEQFF,TGTGCCAGCAGCGTAGGGGCTAGCGGGAGAGATGAGCAGTTCTTC
TRBV11-2,TRBD1,few,TRBJ2-7,CASSLTGQGEQYF,TGTGCCAGCAGCTTAACGGGACAGGGCGAGCAGTACTTC
TRBV28,TRBD2,-,TRBJ2-7,CASSLVGLAGGYEQYF,TGTGCCAGCAGTTTAGTTGGACTAGCGGGAGGCTACGAGCAGTACTTC
TRBV29-1,-,-,TRBJ1-1,CSVWRGRANTEAFF,TGCAGCGTTTGGAGGGGCCGAGCAAACACTGAAGCTTTCTTT
TRBV5-5,TRBD2,-,TRBJ2-3,CASDTSGSARGTQYF,TGTGCCAGCGACACTAGCGGGAGCGCTCGGGGTACGCAGTATTTT
TRBV10-3,TRBD1,few,TRBJ1-1,CAISDRDSAEAFF,TGTGCCATCAGTGACCGGGACAGTGCTGAAGCTTTCTTT
TRBV5-4,TRBD2,-,TRBJ2-7,CAGGTSGRGYEQYF,TGTGCCGGCGGGACTAGCGGGAGGGGGTACGAGCAGTACTTC